The clone carrying this TCR beta chain was seen only a few times. This entry comes from a study of cytomegalovirus exposure and HLA in healthy donors. The data were produced by immunoSEQ multiplex PCR, yet TCRdb's version contains in-frame clones alone and is incomplete. The sample yields 110,000 to 150,000 clones, less than 90% seen once. V lost 1 base and J lost 6; bases outside the gene matches: 5. The CDR3 is 15 residues long. CDR1 and CDR2 from the germline V gene are SGHRS and YFSETQ. This TCR derives from a man aged 18 to 30 in good health and CMV-seronegative. Input material: PBMCs. V is TRBV5-1 and J is TRBJ2-1; 9 bases are shared with TRBD1. This chain's CDR3 is CASSLLTGGRNEQFF. The CDR3, as DNA: TGCGCCAGCAGCTTGTTGACAGGGGGGCGCAATGAGCAGTTCTTC.